The 20 T cell receptor beta chains listed next were all sequenced from one sample in a study of T cells after yellow fever vaccination. TCRdb reprocessed the 5' RACE reads via MiXCR and lists one record per CDR3 protein. This sample has about 260,000 distinct CDR3 sequences; under 15% occur once, and the top ten carry 0.4% to 0.55%. The material was CD4+ T cells sorted from PBMCs, obtained 45 days after the yellow fever booster vaccination. The receptors derive from a man aged 25 to 40 who received the YFV17D yellow fever vaccine.

The table lists this clonotype with many counts. The chain employs TRBV15 and TRBJ2-2; the D is unclear. Germline V CDR1 and CDR2: LNHNV, YYDKDF (reference sequence). The CDR3 totals 14 residues. The V gene lost 0 bases and the J gene lost 6 bases, with 8 bases spanning the gap. The CDR3 sequence is CATSRDSIAGELFF. As DNA, the CDR3 is TGTGCCACCAGCAGAGATTCTATCGCCGGGGAGCTGTTTTTT.

This chain joins TRBV12-3 or TRBV12-4 and TRBJ2-2; TRBD1 might be the D (6 bases). The CDR3 is made up of 13 amino acids. The germline V and J ends were trimmed by 6 bases and 7 bases, with 12 bases remaining between them. Here the CDR3 reads CASSPDRFGELFF. The CDR3 nucleotides read TGTGCCAGCAGCCCAGACAGGTTCGGGGAGCTGTTTTTT.

The chain joins TRBV9 to TRBJ1-2; 7 bases are shared with TRBD1. In germline, CDR1 is SGDLS, CDR2 YYNGEE. The CDR3 runs 14 residues. Trimming removed 4 bases from V and 8 bases from J; junction bases left unmatched: 11. The CDR3 spells CASSRDSREEGYTF. The CDR3 DNA is TGTGCCAGCAGCCGGGACAGTAGAGAGGAGGGCTACACCTTC.

A word on this clonotype: A read error is possible here, since a much larger clone lies one base away. V is TRBV28 and J is TRBJ2-3, with D perhaps TRBD1 (5 bases). The CDR3 covers 11 residues. CDR1 is MDHEN and CDR2 is SYDVKM in the germline V gene. The chain's CDR3 is CASRYTGTQYF. The CDR3 nucleotides read TGTGCCAGCAGGTATACAGGTACGCAGTATTTT.

This clonotype has at least ten counts. J is TRBJ1-5 and V is TRBV5-6; D remains unclear. Germline CDR1 and CDR2: SGHDT and YYEEEE. The CDR3 totals 14 residues. V was cut by 0 bases and J by 7 bases, with 11 bases left in between. The CDR3 region is CASSLGDSTQPQHF. The CDR3 nucleotides are TGTGCCAGCAGCTTGGGGGATTCGACGCAGCCCCAGCATTTT.

This clonotype was seen a handful of times. This sequence joins TRBV5-1 and TRBJ2-3, with D perhaps being TRBD1 or TRBD2 (5 bases each). V lost 0 bases, J lost 1 base, and 9 bases lay in between. This CDR3 contains 15 residues. In germline, CDR1 is SGHRS, CDR2 YFSETQ. CDR3 in DNA: TGCGCCAGCAGCTTGGCGGGGCACGGCACAGATACGCAGTATTTT. Amino acids: CASSLAGHGTDTQYF.

The table lists this clonotype with a few counts. This chain links TRBV20-1 with TRBJ2-3; 9 bases match TRBD2. There are 15 residues in the CDR3. V shed 3 bases, J shed 0 bases, and the junction held 4 bases outside the gene matches. Germline values: CDR1 DFQATT, CDR2 SNEGSKA (reference sequence). The CDR3: CSASRAGGSTDTQYF. Written as DNA, the CDR3 is TGCAGTGCTAGTAGAGCGGGAGGCAGCACAGATACGCAGTATTTT.

In its sample, this clonotype was seen a few times. The chain recombines TRBV12-3 or TRBV12-4 with TRBJ2-7; 8 bases match TRBD1. There are 15 residues in the CDR3. Trimming took 6 bases from V and 2 from J; bases not matched to a gene: 9. CDR3 nucleotide sequence: TGTGCCAGCAGAAGACAGGGGAAGGGGACCTACGAGCAGTACTTC. This encodes CASRRQGKGTYEQYF.

J is TRBJ2-3 and V is TRBV4-2; D may be TRBD1 or TRBD2 (5 bases each). V was cut by 5 bases and J by 2 bases, with 11 bases left in between. This CDR3 spans 14 amino acids. CDR1 is LGHNA, CDR2 YNFKEQ, per germline. The CDR3 reads CASSKLGVTDTQYF. CDR3 bases: TGTGCCAGCAGCAAACTAGGGGTCACAGATACGCAGTATTTT.

This clonotype was counted ten times or more. The chain uses TRBV29-1 and TRBJ2-2, with D unresolved. Deletions cut 5 bases from V and 6 bases from J, with 13 bases between. This CDR3 region has 13 residues. CDR1 and CDR2 from the germline V gene are SQVTM and ANQGSEA. This CDR3 reads CSVTGSSPGELFF. The CDR3 nucleotides are TGCAGCGTTACTGGTAGTAGCCCCGGGGAGCTGTTTTTT.

The gene calls are TRBV20-1 and TRBJ2-7, with 8 bases aligning to TRBD2. The germline V gene has CDR1 DFQATT and CDR2 SNEGSKA (reference sequence). J gave up 2 bases and V 3 bases, and 0 bases lay outside the gene matches. The CDR3 is 12 residues long. Here the CDR3 reads CSASGRAYEQYF. CDR3 bases: TGCAGTGCTAGCGGGAGGGCCTACGAGCAGTACTTC.

The chain recombines TRBV5-1 with TRBJ2-1; TRBD2 matches 7 bases. In germline, CDR1 is SGHRS, CDR2 YFSETQ. Unmatched junction bases numbered 5, after V lost 3 bases and J lost 2 bases. The length of the CDR3 is 15 residues. DNA of the CDR3: TGCGCCAGCAGCTCAGGACTAGTAGCCTACAATGAGCAGTTCTTC. This encodes CASSSGLVAYNEQFF. The whole variable domain, remainder taken from reference TRBV5-1 and TRBJ2-1, is KAGVTQTPRYLIKTRGQQVTLSCSPISGHRSVSWYQQTPGQGLQFLFEYFSETQRNKGNFPGRFSGRQFSNSRSEMNVSTLELGDSALYLCASSSGLVAYNEQFFGPGTRLTVL.

This clonotype has just a few counts. This rearrangement joins TRBV7-2 to TRBJ2-7; the D gene is possibly TRBD2 (5 bases). CDR1 is SGHTA, CDR2 FQGNSA, per germline. The CDR3 covers 13 residues. Trimming removed 3 bases at V and 2 bases at J, with 8 bases between. The CDR3 DNA follows: TGTGCCAGCAGCTTCGGGGTGGCCTACGAGCAGTACTTC. It specifies CASSFGVAYEQYF.

This clonotype has just a few counts. The chain uses TRBV7-2 and TRBJ2-7; D ambiguous. This CDR3 has 13 residues. Trimming left V 5 bases short and J 3 bases short, with 11 bases between. CDR1 and CDR2 (germline): SGHTA, FQGNSA. CDR3 nucleotides: TGTGCCAGCAGCCTCCGGCCCAACTACGAGCAGTACTTC. It encodes CASSLRPNYEQYF.

The sample holds one count of this clonotype. A junction end diverges from the germline sequence, so it may reflect a read error. The CDR3 protein is CDSSPGTPDNEQFF. As DNA, the CDR3 is TGTGACAGCAGCCCCGGGACTCCAGACAATGAGCAGTTCTTC. The chain uses TRBV5-7 and TRBJ2-1; TRBD2 is a possible D gene (6 bases). TRBV5-7 is labeled an ORF, and its function is uncertain. CDR3 length: 14 residues.

The sample holds many counts of this clonotype. V is TRBV7-2 and J is TRBJ2-1; TRBD1 matches 8 bases. CDR1 and CDR2 from the germline V gene are SGHTA and FQGNSA. This CDR3 spans 15 amino acids. Unmatched junction bases numbered 7, after V lost 3 bases and J lost 6 bases. CDR3 DNA sequence: TGTGCCAGCAGCTTTAGGACAGGGCGGGGCAATGAGCAGTTCTTC. Residues: CASSFRTGRGNEQFF.

The genes are TRBV28 and TRBJ2-7, with TRBD1 identical over 7 bases. Trimming cost V 10 bases and J 3 bases; bases outside gene matches: 3. Germline-derived CDR1 and CDR2 are MDHEN and SYDVKM. CDR3 length: 11 amino acids. CDR3 loop: CAIQGDYEQYF. CDR3 DNA: TGTGCCATCCAGGGGGACTACGAGCAGTACTTC.

This clonotype was counted between two and nine times. This sequence joins TRBV11-1 and TRBJ2-6, with D maybe TRBD1 (6 bases). The V and J ends lost 5 bases and 0 bases respectively, with 20 bases between them. The germline gives CDR1 SGHAT, CDR2 FQDESV (reference sequence). The CDR3 runs to 19 residues. CDR3 coding DNA: TGTGCCAGCAGCCTCAGCCTCCGGGGCAGGGGCTCTGGGGCCAACGTCCTGACTTTC. Translating it yields CASSLSLRGRGSGANVLTF. Filled out from reference TRBV11-1 and TRBJ2-6, the complete variable domain reads EAEVAQSPRYKITEKSQAVAFWCDPISGHATLYWYRQILGQGPELLVQFQDESVVDDSQLPKDRFSAERLKGVDSTLKIQPAELGDSAMYLCASSLSLRGRGSGANVLTFGAGSRLTVL.

This clonotype was observed a handful of times. The rearrangement joins TRBV12-3 or TRBV12-4 to TRBJ1-2, with a tentative D call TRBD1 (5 bases). CDR3 size: 12 residues. The V end was cut by 3 bases, the J end by 8 bases, with 10 bases between. The CDR3 loop reads CASSLGVWGYTF. CDR3 nucleotides: TGTGCCAGCAGTTTGGGGGTCTGGGGCTACACCTTC.

This chain joins TRBV7-2 and TRBJ2-3; maybe TRBD1 (5 bases). Trimming pared 6 bases from V and 3 bases from J, leaving 13 bases between. This CDR3 is built from 14 residues. The germline V gene has CDR1 SGHTA and CDR2 FQGNSA. As DNA, the CDR3 is TGTGCCAGCAGACGCAGGGTTAGTACAGATACGCAGTATTTT. This translates into CASRRRVSTDTQYF.